This TCR beta chain was sequenced during a study of cytotoxic CD8 clonotypes in ibrutinib-treated CLL. Study summary: Among the patients, 11 presented as relapsed/refractory and about 16 as treatment-naive; 17 to 18 showed unmutated IGHV. Partial response occurred in roughly 24 patients and complete response in 2; at median about 70 months, about 14 remained remitted and 12 progressed. Regarding the study as a whole: An increase in clonality occurred at ibrutinib response, followed by a return toward baseline at progression. In sustained-remission versus progressing patients, sampling times differed.

This CDR3 has 18 residues. Per the germline V gene, CDR1 is LNHDA and CDR2 is SQIVND (reference sequence). J was trimmed by 4 bases and V by 5 bases; bases with no gene match: 14. Notes on this clone: Its specificity is unknown.

Profiling relied on immunoSEQ multiplex PCR, and the TCRdb table lists in-frame clones only, not all of them. In the table there are 60,000 to 95,000 clones, around four fifths of which are singletons. This material consisted of PBMCs, taken after 24 months of ibrutinib treatment. This chain uses TRBV19 with TRBJ2-6; 7 positions match TRBD1. This TCR was recovered from a human donor with chronic lymphocytic leukemia. The CDR3 is CASSPNGQDRSGANVLTF. The DNA for the CDR3 is TGTGCCAGTAGTCCGAATGGACAGGATAGGTCGGGGGCCAACGTCCTGACTTTC.